This section outlines one TCR beta chain sequence together with its context. The CDR3 runs to 14 residues. CDR1 and CDR2 from the germline V gene are SGDLS and YYNGEE. Between the trimmed V and J ends, which lost 0 bases and 5 bases, there was a span of 10 bases. The data were obtained in a study of blood T cells in healthy people across ages. A second PCR of about 6 to 11 cycles used a sample-barcoded 5' primer and a J-beta primer mix. TCRdb reprocessed the 5' RACE reads via MiXCR and lists one record per CDR3 protein. The top ten clones hold around 0.75% of a sample with under 1,100,000 distinct CDR3 sequences, approximately 25% of them seen once. These sequences were also reported in another study, on T cells of mothers and their children.

Source material: blood. The clonotype originates from a girl aged 2 to 10 in good health. V is TRBV9 and J is TRBJ2-3; no clear D. The CDR3 nucleotides read TGTGCCAGCAGCGTAGTTACGAGATTAGATACGCAGTATTTT. It yields the protein CASSVVTRLDTQYF.